One sample yielded the 25 T cell receptor beta chains listed below, sequenced in a study of blood T cell repertoires in COVID-19. Assay: immunoSEQ multiplex PCR; the TCRdb copy retains only in-frame clones and omits some. The repertoire includes about 200,000 clones, around nine tenths of them detected once, and less than 5.5% sits in the top ten. Material: peripheral blood. The receptor set was obtained from a human donor in a cohort sampled during active COVID-19.

This sequence joins TRBV11-2 and TRBJ2-3; D unclear. Germline assignment: CDR1 SGHAT and CDR2 FQNNGV. The CDR3 extends over 13 amino acids. V lost 1 base to trimming and J lost 3 bases, with 5 bases between them. CDR3 in amino acids: CASSLGRTDTQYF. In nucleotides, the CDR3 is TGTGCCAGCAGCTTAGGCAGGACAGATACGCAGTATTTT.

V gene TRBV28 combines with J gene TRBJ2-7; 9 nucleotides match TRBD2. Trimming took 2 bases from V and 6 from J; bases not matched to a gene: 8. In germline, CDR1 is MDHEN, CDR2 SYDVKM. The length of the CDR3 is 15 residues. Here the CDR3 DNA reads TGTGCCAGCAGTTTACCCGGACTAGCGCGTCCCGAGCAGTACTTC. Residues: CASSLPGLARPEQYF.

The rearrangement uses TRBV6-5 and TRBJ2-1, with D perhaps TRBD1 (5 bases). CDR3 size: 14 residues. Germline-derived CDR1 and CDR2 are MNHEY and SVGAGI. Trimming removed 6 bases at V and 7 bases at J, with 16 bases between. This CDR3 reads CASSPDSRVNEQFF. The DNA for the CDR3 is TGTGCCAGCAGCCCCGATAGCAGGGTGAATGAGCAGTTCTTC.

This chain joins TRBV7-8 and TRBJ2-7; 9 nucleotides match TRBD1. Germline values: CDR1 SGHVS, CDR2 FQNEAQ. Trimming at V came to 3 bases and at J to 5 bases, leaving 5 bases not matched to a gene. The CDR3 is 14 residues long. The CDR3 protein is CASSLMGQGHEQYF. Written as DNA, the CDR3 is TGTGCCAGCAGCTTGATGGGACAGGGCCACGAGCAGTACTTC.

This chain connects TRBV4-1 to TRBJ1-2; weak D call: TRBD1 (6 bases). The CDR3 length is 17 residues. Germline V gene data show CDR1 as MGHRA and CDR2 as YSYEKL. Trimming removed 0 bases from V and 4 bases from J, with 18 bases in between. In DNA, the CDR3 is TGCGCCAGCAGCCAAGAGATATCTCAGGGGCCTGTCTATGGCTACACCTTC. Translating gives CASSQEISQGPVYGYTF.

In its sample, this clone was seen many times. The chain links TRBV6-2 or TRBV6-3 to TRBJ1-5, with 7 bases aligning to TRBD1. This CDR3 comprises 18 residues. Per germline, CDR1 MNHEY and CDR2 SVGEGT. The trim removed 5 bases at V and 0 bases at J, leaving 13 bases unmatched. CDR3 protein: CASSGTAMPLYSNQPQHF. The CDR3 region has the DNA TGTGCCAGCAGTGGGACAGCAATGCCGCTCTATAGCAATCAGCCCCAGCATTTT.

Regarding this clone: Germline and junction disagree at one end, which may indicate a read error. This sequence joins TRBV20-1 and TRBJ2-1; tentative D call: TRBD2 (7 bases). The CDR3 spans 20 residues. Germline V CDR1 and CDR2: DFQATT, SNEGSKA (reference sequence). CDR3 amino acids: CCASGWGGGRGPRRVNEQFF. CDR3 bases: TGCTGTGCTAGTGGTTGGGGGGGCGGGCGGGGGCCCCGTCGTGTCAATGAGCAGTTCTTC.

V and J are TRBV11-2 and TRBJ1-2, with D possibly being TRBD1 (5 bases). The germline V and J ends were trimmed by 4 bases and 7 bases, with 19 bases remaining between them. This CDR3 is built from 15 residues. The germline V gene has CDR1 SGHAT and CDR2 FQNNGV. CDR3: CASSSDQSRVGGYTF. In DNA form, the CDR3 reads TGTGCCAGCAGCTCTGACCAAAGCAGGGTGGGTGGCTACACCTTC.

The J gene is TRBJ1-2, the V gene TRBV10-3; 7 bases line up with TRBD1. This CDR3 is built from 15 residues. Trimming cost V 0 bases and J 2 bases; bases outside gene matches: 3. Germline V lookup: CDR1 ENHRY, CDR2 SYGVKD. DNA of the CDR3: TGTGCCATCAGTGAGTCGAAGACAGGGAACTATGGCTACACCTTC. This encodes CAISESKTGNYGYTF.

This clone showed up just once. The J gene is TRBJ1-1, the V gene TRBV5-1; weak D call: TRBD1 (6 bases). The ends were cut back, 0 bases at V and 1 base at J, with 10 bases in the middle. The CDR3 extends over 15 amino acids. Germline assignment: CDR1 SGHRS and CDR2 YFSETQ. The CDR3 DNA sequence: TGCGCCAGCAGCTTGGACGGACAGACGAACACTGAAGCTTTCTTT. Its translation: CASSLDGQTNTEAFF. Filled out from reference TRBV5-1 and TRBJ1-1, the complete variable domain reads KAGVTQTPRYLIKTRGQQVTLSCSPISGHRSVSWYQQTPGQGLQFLFEYFSETQRNKGNFPGRFSGRQFSNSRSEMNVSTLELGDSALYLCASSLDGQTNTEAFFGQGTRLTVV.

The chain's CDR3 is CASSPSGIYEQYF. The CDR3 nucleotides are TGTGCCAGCAGTCCATCGGGGATATACGAGCAGTACTTC. V gene TRBV12-3 or TRBV12-4 combines with J gene TRBJ2-7; a weak D match, TRBD2 (5 bases). V was clipped by 5 bases and J by 4 bases, with 12 bases between them. This CDR3 spans 13 amino acids.

The chain carries TRBV7-8 and TRBJ1-1, with no clear D. Trimming took 5 bases from V and 1 from J, leaving 26 bases between them. The CDR3 length is 19 residues. CDR1 and CDR2 (germline): SGHVS, FQNEAQ. The chain's CDR3 is CASSQLKPFRSRKNTEAFF. The CDR3 DNA reads as TGTGCCAGCAGCCAACTCAAACCCTTCAGGTCTCGAAAGAACACTGAAGCTTTCTTT.

The genes are TRBV12-3 or TRBV12-4 and TRBJ2-7; 8 bases are a match to TRBD1. V lost 6 bases, J lost 2 bases, and 3 bases stayed unmatched. The CDR3 has 13 residues. CDR3 protein: CASRWTGTYEQYF. DNA for the CDR3: TGTGCCAGCAGATGGACAGGGACCTACGAGCAGTACTTC.

The chain employs TRBV28 and TRBJ1-1, with TRBD1 identical over 7 bases. J gave up 4 bases and V 7 bases, and 12 bases lay outside the gene matches. Germline V gene lookup returns CDR1 MDHEN and CDR2 SYDVKM. This CDR3 is built from 15 residues. CDR3 nucleotides: TGTGCCAGCAAGCCCGGGACAGCGGGTTTCACTGAAGCTTTCTTT. Its protein is CASKPGTAGFTEAFF.

V is TRBV28 and J is TRBJ1-1; D ambiguous. V lost 1 base, J lost 4 bases, and 4 bases lay in between. Germline V gene data show CDR1 as MDHEN and CDR2 as SYDVKM. The CDR3 extends over 12 amino acids. The CDR3 region is CASSLSVTEAFF. For the CDR3, the DNA is TGTGCCAGCAGTTTATCGGTCACTGAAGCTTTCTTT.

CDR3 in DNA: TGTGCCAGCAGCTTAGGAGACAGAGCAACTAATGAAAAACTGTTTTTT. It encodes CASSLGDRATNEKLFF. The rearrangement links TRBV11-2 to TRBJ1-4; weak D call: TRBD1 (5 bases). The ends were cut back, 1 base at V and 0 bases at J, with 9 bases in the middle. Germline loops: CDR1 SGHAT, CDR2 FQNNGV. This CDR3 region has 16 residues.

The chain is built from TRBV20-1 and TRBJ2-1; tentatively, D is TRBD2 (5 bases). This CDR3 has 11 amino acids. Germline V gene lookup returns CDR1 DFQATT and CDR2 SNEGSKA (reference sequence). The V end was cut by 2 bases, the J end by 15 bases, with 14 bases between. The CDR3 protein is CSARQGPEGFF. In DNA form, the CDR3 reads TGCAGTGCTAGACAAGGTCCAGAGGGGTTCTTC.

The chain uses TRBV4-3 and TRBJ2-3; D remains unclear. Between the trimmed V and J ends, which lost 0 bases and 1 base, there was a span of 8 bases. This CDR3 contains 15 residues. Germline V gene data show CDR1 as LGHNA and CDR2 as YSLEER. CDR3 DNA sequence: TGCGCCAGCAGCCAAGACGACTCCCGCACAGATACGCAGTATTTT. Its translation is CASSQDDSRTDTQYF.

The chain employs TRBV9 and TRBJ2-7; D is perhaps TRBD2 (7 bases). Trimming stripped 5 bases from V and 2 bases from J, with 17 bases between. This CDR3 is built from 15 residues. Germline CDR1 and CDR2: SGDLS and YYNGEE. This CDR3 is CASSSLIGGAYEQYF. DNA of the CDR3: TGTGCCAGCAGTTCCCTTATAGGGGGGGCCTACGAGCAGTACTTC. The full variable domain, its missing parts supplied by reference TRBV9 and TRBJ2-7, is DSGVTQTPKHLITATGQRVTLRCSPRSGDLSVYWYQQSLDQGLQFLIQYYNGEERAKGNILERFSAQQFPDLHSELNLSSLELGDSALYFCASSSLIGGAYEQYFGPGTRLTVT.

The J gene is TRBJ2-7, the V gene TRBV3-1 (or the pseudogene TRBV3-2), with D perhaps matching TRBD2 (6 bases). Trimming took 0 bases from V and 6 from J, leaving 15 bases between them. Germline V gene sequence: CDR1 LGHDT, CDR2 YNNKEL (reference sequence). The CDR3 has 15 amino acids. CDR3 sequence (DNA): TGTGCCAGCAGCCAAGATCTCATCCGGGGAGGCGAGCAGTACTTC. This codes for CASSQDLIRGGEQYF.

The genes are TRBV29-1 and TRBJ1-2; D remains ambiguous. V shed 7 bases and J shed 3 bases, with 15 bases lying between them. Germline V gene data show CDR1 as SQVTM and CDR2 as ANQGSEA. CDR3 length: 13 amino acids. CDR3 amino acids: CSALETRYYGYTF. CDR3 sequence (DNA): TGCAGCGCCTTAGAAACCCGGTACTATGGCTACACCTTC. The entire variable domain, with the rest obtained from reference TRBV29-1 and TRBJ1-2, is as follows: SAVISQKPSRDICQRGTSLTIQCQVDSQVTMMFWYRQQPGQSLTLIATANQGSEATYESGFVIDKFPISRPNLTFSTLTVSNMSPEDSSIYLCSALETRYYGYTFGSGTRLTVV.

The gene calls are TRBV5-1 and TRBJ1-1; 7 bases are a match to TRBD1. V lost 3 bases and J lost 4; bases outside the gene matches: 9. CDR1 SGHRS and CDR2 YFSETQ come from the germline V gene. There are 15 residues in the CDR3. The CDR3, as DNA: TGCGCCAGCAGCTCGGGACAGTCGGCCAGCACTGAAGCTTTCTTT. Protein: CASSSGQSASTEAFF.

The CDR3 nucleotides are TGTGCCAGCGGACTAGCGGGGGGGTCGGGAAATGAGCAGTTCTTC. It encodes CASGLAGGSGNEQFF. The genes are TRBV7-2 and TRBJ2-1; 15 bases line up with TRBD2. V gave up 8 bases and J gave up 7 bases; unmatched junction bases: 6. The CDR3 loop spans 15 amino acids. CDR1 is SGHTA and CDR2 is FQGNSA in the germline V gene.

This chain connects TRBV2 to TRBJ2-5, with D possibly matching TRBD2 (6 bases). CDR1 is SNHLY and CDR2 is FYNNEI in the germline V gene. Trimming took off 1 base at V and 4 bases at J, with 13 bases between the two ends. The CDR3 is made up of 15 amino acids. The CDR3 loop is CASSEGGVAVETQYF. The CDR3 DNA follows: TGTGCCAGCAGTGAAGGGGGGGTAGCGGTAGAGACCCAGTACTTC.

V and J are TRBV20-1 and TRBJ2-7, with D maybe TRBD1 (6 bases). Between the trimmed V and J ends, which lost 3 bases and 4 bases, there was a span of 13 bases. Looked up from germline, CDR1 is DFQATT and CDR2 is SNEGSKA (reference sequence). CDR3 length: 13 residues. CDR3 sequence reads: CSASSGQGYEQYF. The CDR3 DNA follows: TGCAGTGCTAGTTCGGGACAAGGTTACGAGCAGTACTTC.